The 18 T cell receptor beta chains presented below share a single source sample, sequenced in a study of blood T cell repertoires in COVID-19. Assay: immunoSEQ multiplex PCR; the TCRdb copy retains only in-frame clones and omits some. This table has 50,000 to 75,000 clones, around 73% appearing once. The sequencing input was peripheral blood. These receptors all come from a man aged 60 to 69 with COVID-19, enrolled during active disease.

The rearrangement links TRBV6-6 to TRBJ1-1, with D possibly TRBD1 on 6 matching bases. Germline assignment: CDR1 MNHNY and CDR2 SVGAGI (reference sequence). CDR3 size: 14 residues. Between the trimmed V and J ends, which lost 6 bases and 4 bases, there was a span of 15 bases. The DNA of the CDR3 is TGTGCCAGCAGAAAAGAAGGGGGTTTCACTGAAGCTTTCTTT. Translation: CASRKEGGFTEAFF.

The V gene is TRBV12-3 or TRBV12-4, the J gene TRBJ2-1; no definite D call. V lost 7 bases and J lost 5, with 12 bases in between. The CDR3 consists of 13 residues. The CDR3: CASMELLHNEQFF. The CDR3, as DNA: TGTGCCAGCATGGAGCTACTTCACAATGAGCAGTTCTTC.

This chain uses TRBV2 with TRBJ2-5; 7 bases map to TRBD1. Germline lookup yields CDR1 SNHLY and CDR2 FYNNEI. This CDR3 spans 13 amino acids. V trimming: 6 bases; J trimming: 2 bases; junction bases outside the gene matches: 3. The CDR3 region is CASRPRGQETQYF. The CDR3 nucleotides are TGTGCCAGCAGACCCAGGGGGCAAGAGACCCAGTACTTC.

The chain is built from TRBV9 and TRBJ1-2; D may be TRBD1 (6 bases). Trimming shortened V by 0 bases and J by 0 bases, and 9 bases separated the two germline ends. The CDR3 spans 15 residues. Germline CDR1 is SGDLS and CDR2 is YYNGEE. The DNA of the CDR3 is TGTGCCAGCAGCGTAGCAGGGGCCTCTAACTATGGCTACACCTTC. Its translation is CASSVAGASNYGYTF.

The chain uses TRBV4-1 and TRBJ2-4, with D perhaps TRBD1 (6 bases). Germline loops: CDR1 MGHRA, CDR2 YSYEKL. The CDR3 totals 19 residues. V was clipped by 0 bases and J by 3 bases, with 21 bases between them. This CDR3 is CASSQEWGKQGSVKNIQYF. The CDR3 DNA is TGCGCCAGCAGCCAAGAATGGGGAAAACAGGGATCGGTCAAAAACATTCAGTACTTC.

This clone occurred once. The genes are TRBV2 and TRBJ2-7; TRBD1 matches at 10 bases. The CDR3 has 15 amino acids. Germline V gene lookup returns CDR1 SNHLY and CDR2 FYNNEI. V shed 4 bases and J 2 bases; nucleotides not matched to a gene: 5. The CDR3 sequence: CASSVRGQGTYEQYF. The CDR3 DNA reads as TGTGCCAGCAGTGTTAGGGGACAGGGGACCTACGAGCAGTACTTC.

This sequence joins TRBV6-5 and TRBJ1-2; D is perhaps TRBD1 (5 bases). This CDR3 region has 12 residues. Germline V gene sequence: CDR1 MNHEY, CDR2 SVGAGI. V gave up 8 bases and J gave up 8 bases, with 15 bases separating them. The CDR3 region has the DNA TGTGCCAGCCGGGGGGGAGGGTTCGGCTACACCTTC. Encoded protein: CASRGGGFGYTF.

CDR3 sequence: CAISESIPGGAEQFF. The CDR3, as DNA: TGTGCCATCAGTGAGTCGATACCGGGAGGGGCTGAGCAGTTCTTC. This chain uses TRBV10-3 with TRBJ2-1; 8 bases match TRBD2. Losses at the gene ends were 0 bases for V and 9 bases for J; bases not matched to a gene: 7. The CDR3 runs to 15 residues. Looked up from germline, CDR1 is ENHRY and CDR2 is SYGVKD.

V gene TRBV5-4 combines with J gene TRBJ1-1; D remains ambiguous. Trimming cost V 5 bases and J 1 base, with 12 bases left between them. This CDR3 spans 14 amino acids. Germline V CDR1 and CDR2: SGHNT, YYREEE (reference sequence). CDR3 DNA: TGTGCCAGCAGTCCTCTTGACTGGAACACTGAAGCTTTCTTT. It encodes CASSPLDWNTEAFF.

The chain employs TRBV3-1 (or the pseudogene TRBV3-2) and TRBJ2-7; D call uncertain. Germline CDR1 is LGHDT and CDR2 is YNNKEL (reference sequence). The CDR3 loop spans 13 amino acids. The V end was cut by 0 bases, the J end by 2 bases, with 5 bases between. CDR3 sequence (DNA): TGTGCCAGCAGCCAAGATCTTACCTACGAGCAGTACTTC. This translates into CASSQDLTYEQYF.

The chain has TRBV5-1 and TRBJ2-1, with a weak D call TRBD1 (6 bases). CDR1 is SGHRS and CDR2 is YFSETQ in the germline V gene. This CDR3 has 11 amino acids. V was clipped by 0 bases and J by 12 bases, with 7 bases between them. The CDR3 nucleotides read TGCGCCAGCAGCTTGGGCAGGGGGCAGTTCTTC. It codes for CASSLGRGQFF.

This clone was seen more than once but under ten times. This chain uses TRBV3-1 (or the pseudogene TRBV3-2) with TRBJ1-1; D is ambiguous. With 0 bases removed from V and 6 bases from J, the gap between germline ends came to 5 bases. The germline CDR1 and CDR2 sequences are LGHDT and YNNKEL (reference sequence). The length of the CDR3 is 12 residues. The CDR3 here is CASSQERAEAFF. The CDR3 bases are TGTGCCAGCAGCCAAGAGCGGGCTGAAGCTTTCTTT.

V gene TRBV11-2 combines with J gene TRBJ1-2; D unclear. Germline V CDR1 and CDR2: SGHAT, FQNNGV. The V end was cut by 5 bases, the J end by 2 bases, with 12 bases between. CDR3 length: 14 residues. CDR3 residues: CASSPSTLNYGYTF. The CDR3 nucleotides are TGTGCCAGCAGCCCTAGTACATTGAACTATGGCTACACCTTC.

This clone came up a few times. The DNA for the CDR3 is TGTGCCACCAGTGTCCAGGGGGGAGATACGCAGTATTTT. Protein sequence: CATSVQGGDTQYF. The gene calls are TRBV24-1 and TRBJ2-3, with D perhaps matching TRBD1 (7 bases). Per the germline V gene, CDR1 is KGHDR and CDR2 is SFDVKD. V was shortened by 5 bases and J by 5 bases, with 10 bases between the two germline ends. This CDR3 has 13 amino acids.

DNA for the CDR3: TGTGCCATCAGTGAGTCGGGGCAGAGCATGAACACTGAAGCTTTCTTT. As protein: CAISESGQSMNTEAFF. V and J are TRBV10-3 and TRBJ1-1; TRBD1 is a possible D gene (5 bases). The germline gives CDR1 ENHRY, CDR2 SYGVKD. V was shortened by 0 bases and J by 0 bases, with 11 bases between the two germline ends. The CDR3 loop spans 16 amino acids.

The rearrangement links TRBV11-2 to TRBJ2-7; TRBD2 is a possible D gene (6 bases). The CDR3 is 14 residues long. The germline V gene has CDR1 SGHAT and CDR2 FQNNGV. The V end lost 0 bases, the J end lost 2 bases, and 8 bases lay between the germline ends. The DNA of the CDR3 is TGTGCCAGCAGCTTAGATCGACTAGCCTACGAGCAGTACTTC. This translates into CASSLDRLAYEQYF.

The chain recombines TRBV3-1 (or the pseudogene TRBV3-2) with TRBJ1-2; 7 bases map to TRBD1. Germline CDR1 is LGHDT and CDR2 is YNNKEL (reference sequence). Trimming cost V 0 bases and J 8 bases; bases outside gene matches: 6. CDR3 size: 14 residues. The CDR3: CASSQDQGGRGYTF. Here the CDR3 DNA reads TGTGCCAGCAGCCAAGATCAGGGGGGTCGGGGCTACACCTTC.

The gene calls are TRBV7-9 and TRBJ2-7; D remains ambiguous. The CDR3 loop spans 14 amino acids. The germline gives CDR1 SEHNR, CDR2 FQNEAQ (reference sequence). Trimming cost V 1 base and J 2 bases, with 9 bases left between them. The CDR3 loop reads CASSLELRPYEQYF. CDR3 nucleotides: TGTGCCAGCAGCTTAGAACTCAGGCCCTACGAGCAGTACTTC.